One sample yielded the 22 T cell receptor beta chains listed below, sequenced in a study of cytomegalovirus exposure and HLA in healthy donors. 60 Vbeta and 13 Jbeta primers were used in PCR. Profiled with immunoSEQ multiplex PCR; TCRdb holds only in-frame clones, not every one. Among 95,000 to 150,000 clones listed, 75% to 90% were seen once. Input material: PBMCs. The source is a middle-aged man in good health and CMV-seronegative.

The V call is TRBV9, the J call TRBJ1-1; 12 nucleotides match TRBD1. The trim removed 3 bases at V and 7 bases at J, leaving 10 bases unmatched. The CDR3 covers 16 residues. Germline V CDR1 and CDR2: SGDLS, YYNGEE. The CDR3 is CASSERPGQGALEAFF. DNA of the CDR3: TGTGCCAGCAGCGAGAGACCGGGACAGGGGGCCCTTGAAGCTTTCTTT. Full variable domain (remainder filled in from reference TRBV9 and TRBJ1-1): DSGVTQTPKHLITATGQRVTLRCSPRSGDLSVYWYQQSLDQGLQFLIQYYNGEERAKGNILERFSAQQFPDLHSELNLSSLELGDSALYFCASSERPGQGALEAFFGQGTRLTVV.

The CDR3 DNA is TGTGCCTGGAGTGCGGTCTCCGAGAGACCCCTCCACTTT. This sequence encodes CAWSAVSERPLHF. The chain is built from TRBV30 and TRBJ1-6; no clear D gene. V shed 1 base and J shed 12 bases, with 13 bases lying between them. CDR1 is GTSNPN and CDR2 is SVGIG in the germline V gene (reference sequence). There are 13 residues in the CDR3.

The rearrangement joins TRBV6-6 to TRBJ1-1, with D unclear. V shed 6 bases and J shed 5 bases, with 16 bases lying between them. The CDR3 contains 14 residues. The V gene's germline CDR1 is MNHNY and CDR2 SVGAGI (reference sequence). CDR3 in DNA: TGTGCCAGCAGAACCGGGTCACGAACAACTGAAGCTTTCTTT. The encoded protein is CASRTGSRTTEAFF.

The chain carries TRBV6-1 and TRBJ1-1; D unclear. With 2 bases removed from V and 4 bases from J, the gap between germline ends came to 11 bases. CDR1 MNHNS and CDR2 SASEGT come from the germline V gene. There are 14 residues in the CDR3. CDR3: CASSEQASGTEAFF. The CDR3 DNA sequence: TGTGCCAGCAGTGAACAGGCAAGCGGCACTGAAGCTTTCTTT.

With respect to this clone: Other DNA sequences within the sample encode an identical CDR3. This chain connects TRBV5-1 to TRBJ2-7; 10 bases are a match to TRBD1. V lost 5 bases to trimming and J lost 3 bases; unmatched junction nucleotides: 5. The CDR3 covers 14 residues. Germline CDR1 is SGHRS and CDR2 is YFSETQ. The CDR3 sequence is CASSPGQGGYEQYF. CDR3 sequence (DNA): TGCGCCAGCAGTCCTGGACAGGGGGGCTACGAGCAGTACTTC.

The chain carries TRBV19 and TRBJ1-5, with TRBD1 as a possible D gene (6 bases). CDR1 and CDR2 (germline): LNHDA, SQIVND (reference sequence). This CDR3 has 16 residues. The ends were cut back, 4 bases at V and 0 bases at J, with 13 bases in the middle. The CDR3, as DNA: TGTGCCAGTAGTAGGCAGGGGATACGTAGCAATCAGCCCCAGCATTTT. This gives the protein CASSRQGIRSNQPQHF.

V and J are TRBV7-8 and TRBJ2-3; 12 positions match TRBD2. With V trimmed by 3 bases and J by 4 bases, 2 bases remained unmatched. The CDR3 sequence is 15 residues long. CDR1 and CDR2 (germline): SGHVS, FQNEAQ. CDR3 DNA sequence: TGTGCCAGCAGCTTCAGACTAGCGGGAGCAGATACGCAGTATTTT. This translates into CASSFRLAGADTQYF.

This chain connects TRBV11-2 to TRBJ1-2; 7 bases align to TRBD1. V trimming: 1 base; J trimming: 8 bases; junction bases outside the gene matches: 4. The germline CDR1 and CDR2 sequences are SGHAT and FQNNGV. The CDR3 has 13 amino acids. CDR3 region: CASSLVGGAGYTF. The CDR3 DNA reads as TGTGCCAGCAGCTTAGTAGGGGGCGCGGGCTACACCTTC.

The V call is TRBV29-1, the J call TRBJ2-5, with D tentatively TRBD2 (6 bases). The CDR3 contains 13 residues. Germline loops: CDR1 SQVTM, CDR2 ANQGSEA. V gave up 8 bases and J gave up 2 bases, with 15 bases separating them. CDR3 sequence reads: CSTWGGGQETQYF. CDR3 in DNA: TGCAGCACCTGGGGTGGAGGGCAAGAGACCCAGTACTTC.

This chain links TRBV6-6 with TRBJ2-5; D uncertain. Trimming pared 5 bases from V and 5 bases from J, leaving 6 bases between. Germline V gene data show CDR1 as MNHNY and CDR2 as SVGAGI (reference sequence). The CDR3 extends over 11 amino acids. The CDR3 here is CASSPRETQYF. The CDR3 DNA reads TGTGCCAGCAGTCCCCGGGAGACCCAGTACTTC.

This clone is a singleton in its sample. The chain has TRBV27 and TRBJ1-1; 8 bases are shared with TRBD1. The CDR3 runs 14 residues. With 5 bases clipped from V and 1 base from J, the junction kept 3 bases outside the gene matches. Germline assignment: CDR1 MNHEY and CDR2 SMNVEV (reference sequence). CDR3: CASSHGQGNTEAFF. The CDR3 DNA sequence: TGTGCCAGCAGTCATGGACAGGGGAACACTGAAGCTTTCTTT.

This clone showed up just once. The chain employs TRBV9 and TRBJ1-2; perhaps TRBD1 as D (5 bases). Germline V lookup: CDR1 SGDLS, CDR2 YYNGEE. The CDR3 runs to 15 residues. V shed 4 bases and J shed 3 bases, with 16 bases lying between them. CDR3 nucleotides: TGTGCCAGCAGCCTAGAGGCAGGGAAGGACTATGGCTACACCTTC. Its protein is CASSLEAGKDYGYTF. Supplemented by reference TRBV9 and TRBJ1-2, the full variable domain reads DSGVTQTPKHLITATGQRVTLRCSPRSGDLSVYWYQQSLDQGLQFLIQYYNGEERAKGNILERFSAQQFPDLHSELNLSSLELGDSALYFCASSLEAGKDYGYTFGSGTRLTVV.

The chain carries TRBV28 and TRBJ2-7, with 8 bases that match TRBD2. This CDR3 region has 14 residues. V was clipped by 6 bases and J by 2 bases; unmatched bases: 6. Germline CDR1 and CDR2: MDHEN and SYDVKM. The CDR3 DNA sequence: TGTGCCAGCAGGGGAGCGGGAGCGACCTACGAGCAGTACTTC. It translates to CASRGAGATYEQYF.

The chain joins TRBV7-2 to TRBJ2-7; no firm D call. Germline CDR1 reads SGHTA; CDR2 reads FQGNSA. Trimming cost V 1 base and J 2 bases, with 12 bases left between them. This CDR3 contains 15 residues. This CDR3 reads CASSLGQTRPYEQYF. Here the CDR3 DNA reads TGTGCCAGCAGCTTAGGGCAGACAAGGCCCTACGAGCAGTACTTC.

The CDR3 DNA reads TGTGCCAGCAGCCCCTCGCAGGGGGAGCTGTTTTTT. Encoded protein: CASSPSQGELFF. V is TRBV7-3 and J is TRBJ2-2; D remains unclear. There are 12 residues in the CDR3. Per germline, CDR1 SGHTA and CDR2 FQGTGA. The V end was cut by 5 bases, the J end by 8 bases, with 9 bases between.

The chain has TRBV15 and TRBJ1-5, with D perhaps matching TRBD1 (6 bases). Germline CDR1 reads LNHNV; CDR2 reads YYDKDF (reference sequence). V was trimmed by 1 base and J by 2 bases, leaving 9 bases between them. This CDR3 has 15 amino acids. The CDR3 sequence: CATSRVDSGNQPQHF. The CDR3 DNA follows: TGTGCCACCAGCAGAGTGGACAGCGGCAATCAGCCCCAGCATTTT.

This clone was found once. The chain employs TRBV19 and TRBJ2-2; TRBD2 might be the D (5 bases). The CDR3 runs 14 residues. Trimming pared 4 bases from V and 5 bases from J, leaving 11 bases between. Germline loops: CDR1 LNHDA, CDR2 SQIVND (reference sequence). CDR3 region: CASSTPAGTGELFF. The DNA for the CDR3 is TGTGCCAGTAGTACCCCGGCGGGTACCGGGGAGCTGTTTTTT.

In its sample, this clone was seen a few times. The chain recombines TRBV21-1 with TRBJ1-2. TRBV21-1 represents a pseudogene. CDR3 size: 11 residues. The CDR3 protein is CEPTEDDGYTF. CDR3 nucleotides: TGTGAACCGACGGAGGATGATGGCTACACCTTC.

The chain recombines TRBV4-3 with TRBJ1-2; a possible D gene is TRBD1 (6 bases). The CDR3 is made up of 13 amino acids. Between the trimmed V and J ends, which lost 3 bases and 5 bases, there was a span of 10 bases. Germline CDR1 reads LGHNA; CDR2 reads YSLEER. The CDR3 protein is CASSHEGQYGYTF. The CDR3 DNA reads TGCGCCAGCAGCCACGAAGGACAGTATGGCTACACCTTC.

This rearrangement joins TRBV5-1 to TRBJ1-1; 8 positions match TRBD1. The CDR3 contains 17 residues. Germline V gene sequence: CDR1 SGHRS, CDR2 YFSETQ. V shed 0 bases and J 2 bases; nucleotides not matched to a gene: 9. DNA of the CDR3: TGCGCCAGCAGCTTGGCAGGGGGCCGGCCAGCAAACACTGAAGCTTTCTTT. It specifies CASSLAGGRPANTEAFF.

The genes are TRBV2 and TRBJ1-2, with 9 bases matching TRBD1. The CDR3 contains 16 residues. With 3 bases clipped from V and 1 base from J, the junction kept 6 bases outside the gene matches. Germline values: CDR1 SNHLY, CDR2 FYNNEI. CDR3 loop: CASSEETGGNNYGYTF. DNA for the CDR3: TGTGCCAGCAGTGAGGAGACAGGGGGTAATAACTATGGCTACACCTTC.

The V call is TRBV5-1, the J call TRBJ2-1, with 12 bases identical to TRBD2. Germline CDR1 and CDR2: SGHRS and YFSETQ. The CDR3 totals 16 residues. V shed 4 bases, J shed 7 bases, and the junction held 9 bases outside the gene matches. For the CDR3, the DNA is TGCGCCAGCAGCCTCCTCAGACTAGCGGGAGCGAATGAGCAGTTCTTC. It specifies CASSLLRLAGANEQFF.